Listed below are T cell receptor beta chains from one sample, sequenced in a study of cytomegalovirus exposure and HLA in healthy donors. Generated by immunoSEQ multiplex PCR, the TCRdb table keeps only in-frame clones and is missing some. Counted here are roughly 110,000 clones, approximately 70% occurring once; the ten biggest clones make up roughly 8.7%. The sample consisted of PBMCs. The receptors shown here come from a man younger than 45 in good health and CMV-seropositive. Both conserved end residues are part of each CDR3. A D gene is named only where the DNA matches it firmly. Size tells how often a clone was seen (once, few, many) or the class of an expanded clone, and some rows leave it out.

- | TRBJ1-1 | TRBV27 | few | CASSLSYRGGSEAFF | TGTGCCAGCAGTTTATCTTACCGGGGGGGGTCTGAAGCTTTCTTT
TRBD1 | TRBJ2-7 | TRBV19 | - | CASSSRTGLREQYF | TGTGCCAGTAGCTCTCGGACAGGGCTTCGGGAGCAGTACTTC
TRBD1 | TRBJ1-5 | TRBV19 | - | CASSSPGGVDQPQHF | TGTGCCAGTAGTTCCCCAGGGGGTGTGGATCAGCCCCAGCATTTT
TRBD1 | TRBJ1-1 | TRBV7-2 | - | CASSLKGDRGTAFF | TGTGCCAGCAGCTTAAAGGGGGACAGGGGAACAGCTTTCTTT
TRBD2 | TRBJ2-1 | TRBV10-3 | once | CAISEGTSDYNEQFF | TGTGCCATCAGTGAGGGGACTAGCGATTACAATGAGCAGTTCTTC
TRBD1 | TRBJ2-5 | TRBV9 | - | CASSHARTGEGTRWETQYF | TGTGCCAGCAGCCATGCTAGGACAGGGGAGGGTACCAGGTGGGAGACCCAGTACTTC
TRBD1 | TRBJ2-1 | TRBV7-2 | - | CASSQRDRGRNEQFF | TGTGCCAGCAGCCAAAGGGACAGGGGGAGGAATGAGCAGTTCTTC
- | TRBJ2-6 | TRBV7-2 | - | CASSFSSASGANVLTF | TGTGCCAGCAGTTTTAGTTCTGCCTCTGGGGCCAACGTCCTGACTTTC
- | TRBJ1-5 | TRBV5-1 | - | CASSLDVRQPQHF | TGCGCCAGCAGCTTGGACGTGCGTCAGCCCCAGCATTTT
TRBD1 | TRBJ1-1 | TRBV2 | few | CATPGGNTEAFF | TGTGCCACCCCAGGGGGGAACACTGAAGCTTTCTTT
TRBD2 | TRBJ2-4 | TRBV5-1 | once | CASSLEIAGAKNIQYF | TGCGCCAGCAGCTTGGAGATAGCGGGAGCCAAAAACATTCAGTACTTC
- | TRBJ1-2 | TRBV29-1 | once | CSASLLLRRDYGYTF | TGCAGCGCCTCGTTACTTTTACGTAGAGACTATGGCTACACCTTC
- | TRBJ2-7 | TRBV5-1 | - | CASNFETGNPYEQYF | TGCGCCAGCAATTTTGAGACGGGGAATCCCTACGAGCAGTACTTC